The entry that follows covers one T cell receptor (beta chain) sequence. Many counts were recorded for this clonotype. Its antigen is currently not known. No clone much larger than this one lies a single base away; base qualities are absent. This sample was included in a study of CD8 T cells in ankylosing spondylitis (dated by TCRdb to about 2017). Background on the whole study: The study profiled T cell receptor beta repertoires in healthy donors and ankylosing spondylitis patients to find disease-linked TCR variants. In total, the full study cohort was made up of 100 to 140 healthy donors and 25 to 30 ankylosing spondylitis patients. Peripheral blood was sampled, and synovial fluid was additionally collected from ankylosing spondylitis patients. Results the study describes overall, beyond this receptor: A CD8+ phenotype was shown by the disease-linked clones, which were found at relatively low frequencies in peripheral blood. According to the report, matched synovial fluid samples from ankylosing spondylitis patients were significantly enriched for the disease-linked clones. Blood from ankylosing spondylitis patients appeared to be characterized by a TCR beta motif composed of under 10 highly homologous amino acid variants. Some motif variants had previously been reported in the synovial fluid and blood of reactive arthritis patients, which suggests shared mechanisms of disease initiation.

Sequencing was carried out with an Illumina HiSeq 2500. Quantitative 5'-RACE with molecular barcodes was used to prepare TCR beta libraries. As for the authors' bioinformatics: Disease-linked TCR variants were identified with a new computational method built on a probabilistic model of VDJ rearrangement. TCRdb cleaned the public reads at Q25 with fastp, built clones with MiXCR and kept in-frame beta chains. Identical CDR3 proteins give one entry, which carries the most common genes and DNA. These V and J calls rely on TCRdb rather than the paper's analysis. The sample contains around 120,000 distinct CDR3 sequences, roughly an eighth of them found a single time. Almost 3% of the sample lies in the top ten. As encoded in the germline V gene, CDR1 is SGHRS while CDR2 is YFSETQ. The CDR3 starts with the cysteine, ends with the phenylalanine, and has 18 residues. The retained sequence is limited to the CDR3, 54 bases, with the frame set at the first base. From V the trimming removes 6 bases and from J it removes 5 bases, while the gene matches leave 17 bases of the junction unaccounted for.

This clonotype originated in a female donor with ankylosing spondylitis or in good health (not recorded which). Sequencing was carried out using blood, either unsorted or a sorted T cell fraction (not recorded which). Recombination joined TRBV5-1 with TRBJ2-1, with 10 middle bases fitting TRBD2. The CDR3 protein is CASTQGGTLAGAHNEQFF. The DNA reads as follows: TGCGCCAGCACCCAGGGAGGGACCCTAGCGGGAGCGCACAATGAGCAGTTCTTC.